This T cell receptor (beta chain) was recovered during a study of post-analysis software for immune sequencing data. Across the study: There were relapsing-remitting, secondary progressive and progressive-relapsing multiple sclerosis among the disease courses included. Study results and limitations: People with multiple sclerosis had a significantly lower normalized Chao1 diversity than controls did. Controls showed lower frequencies than patients for five TRBV segments, and TRBV5-6, TRBV5-1 and TRBV20-1 were among these.

A few counts support this clonotype. Antigen specificity is unknown. The library was made from cDNA and included unique molecular identifiers. T cells numbering roughly 1 to 10 million yielded some 480,000 cDNA molecules. TCRdb reprocessed the PCR reads with MiXCR, giving one entry per CDR3 protein. This sample has 380,000 or so distinct CDR3 sequences, with roughly 35% found just once. V lost 5 bases, J lost 5 bases, and 15 bases stayed unmatched. The CDR3 has 17 amino acids. Germline lookup yields CDR1 MNHNS and CDR2 SASEGT. The V call is TRBV6-1, the J call TRBJ1-2; 9 positions match TRBD1. Input material: blood. This clonotype was sampled from a girl aged 5-17 years with multiple sclerosis. The CDR3 sequence is CASSRSTGTGQGYGYTF. CDR3 nucleotides: TGTGCCAGCAGTCGATCCACTGGGACAGGGCAAGGGTATGGCTACACCTTC.